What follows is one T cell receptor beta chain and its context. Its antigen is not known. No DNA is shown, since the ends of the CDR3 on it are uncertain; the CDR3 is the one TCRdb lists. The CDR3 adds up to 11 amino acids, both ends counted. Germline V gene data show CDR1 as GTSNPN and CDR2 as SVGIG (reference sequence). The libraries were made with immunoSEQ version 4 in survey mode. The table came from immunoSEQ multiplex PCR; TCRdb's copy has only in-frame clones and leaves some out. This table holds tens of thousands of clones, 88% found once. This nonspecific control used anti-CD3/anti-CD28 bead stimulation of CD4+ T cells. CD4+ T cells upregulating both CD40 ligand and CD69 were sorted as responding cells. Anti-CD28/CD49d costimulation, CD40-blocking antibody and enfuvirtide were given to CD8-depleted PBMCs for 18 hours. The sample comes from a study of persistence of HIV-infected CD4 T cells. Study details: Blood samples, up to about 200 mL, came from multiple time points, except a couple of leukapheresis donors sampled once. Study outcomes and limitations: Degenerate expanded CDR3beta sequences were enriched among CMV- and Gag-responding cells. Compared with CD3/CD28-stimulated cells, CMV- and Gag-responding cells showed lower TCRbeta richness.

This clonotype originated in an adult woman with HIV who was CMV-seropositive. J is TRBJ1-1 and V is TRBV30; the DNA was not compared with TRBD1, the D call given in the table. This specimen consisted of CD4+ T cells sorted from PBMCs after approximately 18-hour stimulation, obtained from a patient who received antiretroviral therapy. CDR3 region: CAWSVGQGALF.